Below, 25 T cell receptor beta chains from the same sample are listed, as sequenced in a study of cytomegalovirus exposure and HLA in healthy donors. The study ran its PCR with 60 Vbeta and 13 Jbeta primers. Measured with immunoSEQ multiplex PCR; TCRdb has only the in-frame clones, and not every one. Among 120,000 to 150,000 clones listed, around 75% were seen once. The sequenced sample was PBMCs. These receptors were obtained from a woman in her thirties in good health and CMV-seronegative.

This chain joins TRBV5-6 and TRBJ2-7; D remains unclear. CDR3 length: 12 residues. The germline gives CDR1 SGHDT, CDR2 YYEEEE. Trimming pared 0 bases from V and 6 bases from J, leaving 7 bases between. The CDR3 spells CASSLGWPEQYF. The CDR3 DNA sequence: TGTGCCAGCAGCTTGGGATGGCCCGAGCAGTACTTC. The full variable domain, its missing parts supplied by reference TRBV5-6 and TRBJ2-7, is DAGVTQSPTHLIKTRGQQVTLRCSPKSGHDTVSWYQQALGQGPQFIFQYYEEEERQRGNFPDRFSGHQFPNYSSELNVNALLLGDSALYLCASSLGWPEQYFGPGTRLTVT.

The gene calls are TRBV30 and TRBJ2-1; TRBD2 matches at 12 bases. This CDR3 is 16 amino acids long. The germline gives CDR1 GTSNPN, CDR2 SVGIG (reference sequence). The V gene end was trimmed by 5 bases and the J gene end by 1 base; junction bases not matched to a gene: 6. The CDR3 nucleotides read TGTGCCTGGGAAGGACTAGCGGGACCATCCTACAATGAGCAGTTCTTC. Protein sequence: CAWEGLAGPSYNEQFF.

The rearrangement joins TRBV7-2 to TRBJ2-5, with 13 bases fitting TRBD2. The CDR3 totals 15 residues. J lost 7 bases, V lost 5 bases, and 7 bases had no gene match. The germline V gene has CDR1 SGHTA and CDR2 FQGNSA. The CDR3 loop is CASSMGLAGSSTQYF. CDR3 nucleotide sequence: TGTGCCAGCAGCATGGGACTAGCGGGGTCGTCGACCCAGTACTTC.

The V gene is TRBV4-1, the J gene TRBJ2-1; tentative D call: TRBD1 (6 bases). This CDR3 contains 13 residues. CDR1 is MGHRA, CDR2 YSYEKL, per germline. Trimming left V 4 bases short and J 12 bases short, with 16 bases between. CDR3 in amino acids: CASSPRRGEGQFF. The CDR3 DNA reads TGCGCCAGCAGCCCGCGCAGGGGAGAAGGGCAGTTCTTC.

V and J are TRBV6-1 and TRBJ2-2; TRBD1 aligns across 10 bases. CDR3 length: 14 amino acids. The V segment lost 5 bases and the J segment 8 bases; nucleotides outside the gene matches: 5. Germline V CDR1 and CDR2: MNHNS, SASEGT. CDR3 nucleotides: TGTGCCAGCAGTAGGACAGGGGGTCTTGGGGAGCTGTTTTTT. As protein: CASSRTGGLGELFF.

The chain uses TRBV7-9 and TRBJ2-4, with D possibly matching TRBD2 (6 bases). The CDR3 is 16 residues long. Trimming took off 5 bases at V and 2 bases at J, with 16 bases between the two ends. CDR1 and CDR2 from the germline V gene are SEHNR and FQNEAQ (reference sequence). The CDR3 DNA reads as TGTGCCAGCAGCGCGGACGGTAGCGGCCCCAAAAACATTCAGTACTTC. It translates to CASSADGSGPKNIQYF.

This chain joins TRBV2 and TRBJ2-3; D is possibly TRBD2 (6 bases). The CDR3 spans 14 residues. V was pared by 2 bases and J by 1 base, with 7 bases between. In germline, CDR1 is SNHLY, CDR2 FYNNEI. CDR3 residues: CASSEWGGTDTQYF. The CDR3 DNA follows: TGTGCCAGCAGTGAATGGGGGGGCACAGATACGCAGTATTTT.

This rearrangement joins TRBV11-2 to TRBJ2-1, with D uncertain. V was cut by 1 base and J by 8 bases, with 3 bases left in between. Looked up from germline, CDR1 is SGHAT and CDR2 is FQNNGV. There are 11 residues in the CDR3. The CDR3 region is CASSLVDEQFF. CDR3 nucleotides: TGTGCCAGCAGCTTAGTCGATGAGCAGTTCTTC.

The J gene is TRBJ2-7, the V gene TRBV29-1; TRBD1 matches 7 bases. The CDR3 has 13 residues. Unmatched junction bases numbered 9, after V lost 4 bases and J lost 6 bases. Germline CDR1 and CDR2: SQVTM and ANQGSEA. The CDR3 here is CSVVTGSWGEQYF. DNA of the CDR3: TGCAGCGTTGTGACAGGGAGTTGGGGCGAGCAGTACTTC.

The chain uses TRBV7-2 and TRBJ2-5; TRBD1 might be the D (6 bases). CDR1 is SGHTA, CDR2 FQGNSA, per germline. Trimming took off 5 bases at V and 3 bases at J, with 13 bases between the two ends. The CDR3 extends over 14 amino acids. CDR3 DNA: TGTGCCAGCAGCCTCAGGGGACCTAAAGAGACCCAGTACTTC. It encodes CASSLRGPKETQYF.

CDR3 protein: CASSPPGLAGAQRYNEQFF. The CDR3, as DNA: TGTGCCAGCAGCCCACCCGGGCTAGCGGGAGCCCAACGCTACAATGAGCAGTTCTTC. The chain has TRBV7-2 and TRBJ2-1; 10 nucleotides match TRBD2. This CDR3 region has 19 residues. In germline, CDR1 is SGHTA, CDR2 FQGNSA. The V and J ends lost 5 bases and 3 bases, in that order; junction bases with no gene match: 16.

The gene calls are TRBV4-1 and TRBJ2-5; TRBD2 aligns across 12 bases. The DNA end lines up better with TRBJ2-7; the J call may be wrong. The CDR3 consists of 20 residues. Germline assignment: CDR1 MGHRA and CDR2 YSYEKL. CDR3 nucleotides: TGCGCCAGCAGCCAAGACCCTCGACTAGCGGGAGAGATGCGGTCCTACGAGCAGTACTTC. As protein: CASSQDPRLAGEMRSYEQYF.

This sequence joins TRBV2 and TRBJ2-5, with D possibly being TRBD2 (6 bases). The CDR3 covers 13 residues. From germline, CDR1 is SNHLY and CDR2 FYNNEI. Trimming cost V 4 bases and J 5 bases, with 11 bases left between them. For the CDR3, the DNA is TGTGCCAGCAGTGGGGTGGAGGGTGAGACCCAGTACTTC. Protein product: CASSGVEGETQYF.

This clone was observed a few times. The V call is TRBV2, the J call TRBJ2-7; D is perhaps TRBD1 (6 bases). The CDR3 sequence is 15 residues long. V gave up 3 bases and J gave up 0 bases, with 12 bases separating them. Germline V gives CDR1 SNHLY, CDR2 FYNNEI. The DNA for the CDR3 is TGTGCCAGCAGTGAGGGACATCCCTTCTCCTACGAGCAGTACTTC. Translation gives CASSEGHPFSYEQYF.

The CDR3 nucleotides read TGTGCCAGCAGCAGAGGATGGTACACCGGGGAGCTGTTTTTT. Translation gives CASSRGWYTGELFF. The chain employs TRBV7-3 and TRBJ2-2; the D is unclear. The CDR3 is 14 amino acids. Germline V gene lookup returns CDR1 SGHTA and CDR2 FQGTGA. V lost 5 bases and J 3 bases, leaving 10 bases between the germline ends.

The chain uses TRBV11-2 and TRBJ2-5; unclear D gene. The CDR3 runs 12 residues. V was shortened by 1 base and J by 5 bases, with 5 bases between the two germline ends. Germline lookup yields CDR1 SGHAT and CDR2 FQNNGV. The CDR3, as DNA: TGTGCCAGCAGCTTAGTCGGGGAGACCCAGTACTTC. Protein product: CASSLVGETQYF.

This chain uses TRBV7-6 with TRBJ1-1; the D gene is possibly TRBD1 (5 bases). Germline CDR1 reads SGHVS; CDR2 reads FNYEAQ. V was trimmed by 6 bases and J by 6 bases, leaving 14 bases between them. The CDR3 is 13 residues long. For the CDR3, the DNA is TGTGCCAGCAGACAGACATGGGGCGCTGAAGCTTTCTTT. Translated: CASRQTWGAEAFF.

CDR3 nucleotides: TGTGCCAGCAGCCGGGACAGGCTTAACTATGGCTACACCTTC. This codes for CASSRDRLNYGYTF. The chain combines TRBV7-2 with TRBJ1-2; TRBD1 aligns across 8 bases. The CDR3 is 14 amino acids. CDR1 and CDR2 from the germline V gene are SGHTA and FQGNSA. V lost 5 bases, J lost 1 base, and 3 bases stayed unmatched.

The chain uses TRBV7-8 and TRBJ2-3, with D possibly TRBD2 on 6 matching bases. The CDR3 length is 17 residues. Looked up from germline, CDR1 is SGHVS and CDR2 is FQNEAQ. Deletions cut 1 base from V and 3 bases from J, with 17 bases between. This CDR3 is CASSLDHGGVGTDTQYF. In DNA, the CDR3 is TGTGCCAGCAGCTTAGACCACGGGGGAGTCGGGACAGATACGCAGTATTTT.

The rearrangement uses TRBV7-2 and TRBJ2-7, with a tentative D call TRBD2 (7 bases). This CDR3 comprises 15 residues. Germline-derived CDR1 and CDR2 are SGHTA and FQGNSA. The germline V and J ends were trimmed by 1 base and 6 bases, with 16 bases remaining between them. The CDR3 sequence is CASSLEGGGSREQYF. The CDR3 DNA reads as TGTGCCAGCAGCTTAGAGGGCGGGGGCTCCCGCGAGCAGTACTTC.

V is TRBV11-2 and J is TRBJ2-5; 11 bases are shared with TRBD2. V lost 5 bases to trimming and J lost 5 bases; unmatched junction nucleotides: 10. Germline V CDR1 and CDR2: SGHAT, FQNNGV. This CDR3 spans 16 amino acids. The CDR3 sequence: CASSPGLAAIQETQYF. CDR3 nucleotide sequence: TGTGCCAGCAGCCCGGGACTAGCGGCTATACAGGAGACCCAGTACTTC.

The chain employs TRBV12-5 and TRBJ2-2; D is unclear. V shed 4 bases and J shed 2 bases, with 17 bases lying between them. The CDR3 contains 17 residues. Germline loops: CDR1 LGHNT, CDR2 FRNRAP. The CDR3 sequence: CASGSNFGLTNTGELFF. CDR3 coding DNA: TGTGCTAGTGGTTCGAACTTCGGTCTCACCAACACCGGGGAGCTGTTTTTT. Variable domain in full (rest from reference TRBV12-5 and TRBJ2-2): DARVTQTPRHKVTEMGQEVTMRCQPILGHNTVFWYRQTMMQGLELLAYFRNRAPLDDSGMPKDRFSAEMPDATLATLKIQPSEPRDSAVYFCASGSNFGLTNTGELFFGEGSRLTVL.

There are a few counts of this clone. The V gene is TRBV6-5, the J gene TRBJ1-1; D gene unclear. The CDR3 has 16 residues. Trimming removed 3 bases at V and 1 base at J, with 15 bases between. Germline values: CDR1 MNHEY, CDR2 SVGAGI. The CDR3 loop reads CASSYQIGLENTEAFF. DNA for the CDR3: TGTGCCAGCAGTTATCAAATTGGACTCGAGAACACTGAAGCTTTCTTT.

In its sample, this clone was seen many times. The V call is TRBV4-3, the J call TRBJ2-7; 10 bases map to TRBD1. Germline-derived CDR1 and CDR2 are LGHNA and YSLEER. V shed 0 bases, J shed 3 bases, and the junction held 2 bases outside the gene matches. The CDR3 sequence is 15 residues long. CDR3 coding DNA: TGCGCCAGCAGCCAAGATCGGACAGGGGGCTACGAGCAGTACTTC. This gives the protein CASSQDRTGGYEQYF.

The DNA for the CDR3 is TGTGCCAGCAGCTTAGGTCCCGGGACTAGCGACTACGAGCAGTACTTC. It is translated as CASSLGPGTSDYEQYF. This chain connects TRBV7-9 to TRBJ2-7; 10 bases fit TRBD2. CDR3 length: 16 amino acids. V dropped 1 base and J dropped 3; count of bases not matched to a gene: 6. CDR1 and CDR2 (germline): SEHNR, FQNEAQ (reference sequence).